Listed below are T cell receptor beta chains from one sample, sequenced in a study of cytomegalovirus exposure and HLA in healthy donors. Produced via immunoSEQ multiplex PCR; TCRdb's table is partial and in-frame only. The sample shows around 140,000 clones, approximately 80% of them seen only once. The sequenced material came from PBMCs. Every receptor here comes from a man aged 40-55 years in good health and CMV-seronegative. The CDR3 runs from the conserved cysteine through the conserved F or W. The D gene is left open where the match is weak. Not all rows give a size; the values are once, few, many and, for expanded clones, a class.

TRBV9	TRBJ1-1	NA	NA	CASSGLTGQVTEAFF	TGTGCCAGCAGCGGACTTACAGGGCAGGTGACTGAAGCTTTCTTT
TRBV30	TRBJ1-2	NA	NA	CAWSVRGARYGYTF	TGTGCCTGGAGTGTAAGGGGTGCAAGATATGGCTACACCTTC
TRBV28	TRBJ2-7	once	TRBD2	CASSPLGGGGSYEQYF	TGTGCCAGCAGTCCCCTCGGGGGGGGAGGAAGCTACGAGCAGTACTTC
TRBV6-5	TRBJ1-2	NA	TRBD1	CASSWGDRNYGYTF	TGTGCCAGCAGTTGGGGGGACAGGAACTATGGCTACACCTTC
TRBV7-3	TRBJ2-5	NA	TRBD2	CASSSGGTGGETQYF	TGTGCCAGCAGCTCCGGTGGGACGGGGGGAGAGACCCAGTACTTC
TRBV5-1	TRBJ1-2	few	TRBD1	CASSPNLGQKGYTF	TGCGCCAGCAGTCCCAACCTGGGACAGAAGGGCTACACCTTC
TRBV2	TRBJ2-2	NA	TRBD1	CASSVGQGYGELFF	TGTGCCAGCAGCGTGGGACAGGGGTACGGGGAGCTGTTTTTT
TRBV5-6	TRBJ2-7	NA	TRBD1	CASSGSGTGSYEQYF	TGTGCCAGCAGCGGATCCGGGACAGGGTCCTACGAGCAGTACTTC
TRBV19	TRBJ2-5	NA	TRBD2	CASSIKTSGQETQYF	TGTGCCAGTAGTATAAAGACTAGCGGCCAAGAGACCCAGTACTTC
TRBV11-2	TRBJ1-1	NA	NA	CASSSTGRTEAFF	TGTGCCAGCAGCTCGACAGGTAGGACTGAAGCTTTCTTT
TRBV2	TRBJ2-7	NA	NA	CASSQPLTSVSSYEQYF	TGTGCCAGCAGTCAACCCTTGACATCGGTCAGCTCCTACGAGCAGTACTTC
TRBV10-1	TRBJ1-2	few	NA	CASSESIGSGYTF	TGCGCCAGCAGTGAGTCGATCGGGAGCGGCTACACCTTC
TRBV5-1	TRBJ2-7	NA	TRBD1	CASSLEGGRRNEQYF	TGCGCCAGCAGCTTGGAAGGGGGCCGGAGGAACGAGCAGTACTTC
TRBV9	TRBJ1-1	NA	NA	CASSPMGRLANTEAFF	TGTGCCAGCAGCCCAATGGGGAGGCTAGCGAACACTGAAGCTTTCTTT
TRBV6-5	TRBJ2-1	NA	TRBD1	CASRGQGGYNEQFF	TGTGCCAGCAGAGGACAGGGCGGTTACAATGAGCAGTTCTTC
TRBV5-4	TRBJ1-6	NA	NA	CATMGGDSPLHF	TGTGCCACCATGGGGGGGGATTCACCCCTCCACTTT